One and the same sample provided the 25 T cell receptor beta chains below, sequenced in a study of blood T cell repertoires in COVID-19 (dated by TCRdb to 2020 to 2021). The library was produced with the immunoSEQ multiplex PCR assay. TCRdb retrieved this table from immuneACCESS and kept in-frame rearrangements only. Not all clones are present; in checked studies, unresolved V genes account for under half, and no reason is known for the remainder. Across this sample there are 99,000 or so clones, with about 85% seen only once. Roughly 4.2% of the sample is held by the ten biggest clonotypes. Sequencing used peripheral blood. Every receptor here comes from a middle-aged man with acute or convalescent COVID-19.

The chain carries TRBV11-2 and TRBJ2-5, with no clear D. Germline CDR1 and CDR2: SGHAT and FQNNGV. This CDR3 has 12 residues. Between the trimmed V and J ends, which lost 4 bases and 4 bases, there was a span of 7 bases. CDR3 DNA sequence: TGTGCCAGCAGCTCCCAGGTAGAGACCCAGTACTTC. It is translated as CASSSQVETQYF.

The chain uses TRBV24-1 and TRBJ1-4; D ambiguous. Trimming stripped 9 bases from V and 2 bases from J, with 12 bases between. Germline values: CDR1 KGHDR, CDR2 SFDVKD. The CDR3 has 14 residues. CDR3 region: CATQGRSTNEKLFF. As DNA, the CDR3 is TGTGCCACCCAAGGGAGGTCTACTAATGAAAAACTGTTTTTT.

This clone appeared once. This chain uses TRBV6-5 with TRBJ2-1; tentatively, D is TRBD2 (5 bases). This CDR3 has 13 residues. V was pared by 7 bases and J by 8 bases, with 15 bases between. Germline V gene data show CDR1 as MNHEY and CDR2 as SVGAGI. CDR3 region: CASTQQRYYEQFF. The CDR3 bases are TGTGCCAGCACCCAACAGCGGTATTATGAGCAGTTCTTC.

This clone was recorded once. The rearrangement joins TRBV30 to TRBJ2-1, with TRBD1 matching over 9 bases. The CDR3 is 14 amino acids. Germline assignment: CDR1 GTSNPN and CDR2 SVGIG (reference sequence). CDR3 residues: CARTGQGSYNEQFF. CDR3 nucleotides: TGTGCACGTACGGGACAGGGCTCCTACAATGAGCAGTTCTTC.

The chain joins TRBV30 to TRBJ1-5; D is perhaps TRBD1 (5 bases). Per germline, CDR1 GTSNPN and CDR2 SVGIG (reference sequence). CDR3 size: 13 residues. Trimming shortened V by 2 bases and J by 7 bases, and 12 bases separated the two germline ends. The CDR3 loop is CAWSLWAGQPQHF. DNA of the CDR3: TGTGCCTGGAGTTTGTGGGCAGGGCAGCCCCAGCATTTT.

J is TRBJ1-1 and V is TRBV12-5; D not certain. V gave up 6 bases and J gave up 6 bases, with 11 bases separating them. The CDR3 sequence is 12 residues long. Per germline, CDR1 LGHNT and CDR2 FRNRAP. The CDR3 nucleotides are TGTGCTAGTGGATACACGACATCTGAAGCTTTCTTT. This encodes CASGYTTSEAFF.

The V gene is TRBV9, the J gene TRBJ2-3; no clear D gene. The CDR3 runs to 12 residues. CDR1 and CDR2 from the germline V gene are SGDLS and YYNGEE. V gave up 4 bases and J gave up 2 bases, with 5 bases separating them. This CDR3 reads CASSSNTDTQYF. The CDR3 nucleotides are TGTGCCAGCAGCTCTAACACAGATACGCAGTATTTT.

The chain has TRBV2 and TRBJ2-2, with 7 bases fitting TRBD1. The CDR3 runs 12 residues. V gave up 6 bases and J gave up 5 bases; unmatched junction bases: 0. Germline values: CDR1 SNHLY, CDR2 FYNNEI. CDR3 amino acids: CASRTGTGELFF. The CDR3 nucleotides are TGTGCCAGCAGGACAGGGACCGGGGAGCTGTTTTTT.

The chain carries TRBV9 and TRBJ2-4, with 9 bases fitting TRBD2. The germline gives CDR1 SGDLS, CDR2 YYNGEE. V shed 0 bases, J shed 6 bases, and the junction held 10 bases outside the gene matches. The CDR3 consists of 17 residues. CDR3 residues: CASSVEGRAGGGNIQYF. The DNA of the CDR3 is TGTGCCAGCAGCGTAGAAGGGAGAGCGGGAGGCGGAAACATTCAGTACTTC.

The gene calls are TRBV19 and TRBJ2-7; 7 nucleotides match TRBD2. The CDR3 spans 15 residues. The ends lost 6 bases at V and 5 bases at J; junction bases unmatched: 13. Germline V lookup: CDR1 LNHDA, CDR2 SQIVND (reference sequence). This CDR3 is CASRGTEREGNEQYF. The CDR3, as DNA: TGTGCCAGTAGGGGGACCGAGAGGGAGGGGAACGAGCAGTACTTC.

This clone is a singleton in its sample. The chain uses TRBV4-1 and TRBJ1-2; D uncertain. Germline V gene lookup returns CDR1 MGHRA and CDR2 YSYEKL. This CDR3 has 13 residues. V lost 0 bases and J lost 12, with 14 bases in between. This CDR3 is CASSQEGSSPHTF. DNA of the CDR3: TGCGCCAGCAGCCAAGAAGGGAGTTCCCCCCACACCTTC.

The CDR3 here is CAINPDSPYNEQFF. For the CDR3, the DNA is TGTGCCATCAACCCGGACAGTCCATACAATGAGCAGTTCTTC. The J gene is TRBJ2-1, the V gene TRBV2; maybe TRBD1 (6 bases). The V end lost 10 bases, the J end lost 4 bases, and 17 bases lay between the germline ends. The CDR3 runs to 14 residues. Germline-derived CDR1 and CDR2 are SNHLY and FYNNEI.

The V gene is TRBV28, the J gene TRBJ2-1; 8 nucleotides align to TRBD2. Unmatched junction bases numbered 5, after V lost 4 bases and J lost 6 bases. The CDR3 consists of 14 residues. Germline CDR1 MDHEN, CDR2 SYDVKM. CDR3: CASSSAGATNEQFF. The CDR3 DNA reads as TGTGCCAGCAGTTCAGCGGGGGCGACCAATGAGCAGTTCTTC.

This rearrangement joins TRBV12-3 or TRBV12-4 to TRBJ2-2; D is uncertain. The CDR3 runs to 11 residues. The V gene lost 7 bases and the J gene lost 7 bases, with 7 bases spanning the gap. In nucleotides, the CDR3 is TGTGCCAGCACCCCCGGCGGGGAGCTGTTTTTT. Amino acids: CASTPGGELFF.

J is TRBJ2-2 and V is TRBV19, with a possible D match to TRBD1 (6 bases). This CDR3 has 16 residues. Trimming left V 5 bases short and J 3 bases short, with 16 bases between. The germline V gene encodes CDR1 LNHDA and CDR2 SQIVND (reference sequence). The CDR3 protein is CASSLFGQRDTGELFF. In nucleotides, the CDR3 is TGTGCCAGTAGTCTATTCGGACAGAGGGACACCGGGGAGCTGTTTTTT.

The rearrangement uses TRBV9 and TRBJ1-5; possible D gene TRBD1, 6 bases. Germline V gene sequence: CDR1 SGDLS, CDR2 YYNGEE. The CDR3 is 15 residues long. V gave up 3 bases and J gave up 6 bases, with 16 bases separating them. CDR3 coding DNA: TGTGCCAGCAGCGAGGACGGCCAGGGGAGTCAGCCCCAGCATTTT. This codes for CASSEDGQGSQPQHF.

The chain joins TRBV19 to TRBJ2-1; weak D call: TRBD2 (5 bases). The CDR3 extends over 14 amino acids. Trimming removed 1 base at V and 8 bases at J, with 12 bases between. Germline values: CDR1 LNHDA, CDR2 SQIVND (reference sequence). This chain's CDR3 is CASSIGLEVYEQFF. The CDR3 DNA reads as TGTGCCAGTAGTATAGGGTTGGAGGTCTATGAGCAGTTCTTC.

The rearrangement joins TRBV5-1 to TRBJ1-4; D possibly corresponds to TRBD1 (6 bases). Germline V gene sequence: CDR1 SGHRS, CDR2 YFSETQ. Trimming cost V 1 base and J 0 bases, with 16 bases left between them. The CDR3 runs to 18 residues. Written as DNA, the CDR3 is TGCGCCAGCAGCTTGTCCAGGGGCTTCCCCGCAACTAATGAAAAACTGTTTTTT. Protein product: CASSLSRGFPATNEKLFF. The full variable domain, completed using reference TRBV5-1 and TRBJ1-4, is KAGVTQTPRYLIKTRGQQVTLSCSPISGHRSVSWYQQTPGQGLQFLFEYFSETQRNKGNFPGRFSGRQFSNSRSEMNVSTLELGDSALYLCASSLSRGFPATNEKLFFGSGTQLSVL.

The chain employs TRBV28 and TRBJ2-3, with 10 bases aligning to TRBD1. This CDR3 contains 18 residues. The ends lost 2 bases at V and 3 bases at J; junction bases unmatched: 11. CDR1 is MDHEN and CDR2 is SYDVKM in the germline V gene. CDR3 nucleotides: TGTGCCAGCAGTTTAAGGGGACAGGGGTCAGGGTTGACAGATACGCAGTATTTT. Protein sequence: CASSLRGQGSGLTDTQYF.

V gene TRBV2 combines with J gene TRBJ1-6; 8 bases line up with TRBD1. Germline V CDR1 and CDR2: SNHLY, FYNNEI. This CDR3 has 16 amino acids. With 6 bases clipped from V and 7 bases from J, the junction kept 11 bases outside the gene matches. CDR3: CASRRDPGGGNSPLHF. DNA of the CDR3: TGTGCCAGCAGGAGAGATCCAGGGGGCGGCAATTCACCCCTCCACTTT.

The CDR3 loop reads CASSVPPREGFNEQFF. In DNA, the CDR3 is TGTGCCAGCAGCGTACCCCCCCGGGAAGGGTTCAATGAGCAGTTCTTC. The chain is built from TRBV9 and TRBJ2-1, with D possibly matching TRBD2 (5 bases). There are 16 residues in the CDR3. The germline V gene encodes CDR1 SGDLS and CDR2 YYNGEE. The V and J ends lost 1 base and 6 bases respectively, with 17 bases between them.

This chain uses TRBV7-3 with TRBJ2-2, with TRBD1 as a possible D gene (6 bases). The CDR3 sequence is 14 residues long. Germline assignment: CDR1 SGHTA and CDR2 FQGTGA. V was cut by 5 bases and J by 4 bases, with 11 bases left in between. CDR3 sequence reads: CASSRSQGTGELFF. CDR3 nucleotides: TGTGCCAGCAGCCGATCACAGGGCACCGGGGAGCTGTTTTTT.

This chain uses TRBV28 with TRBJ2-3; 15 nucleotides align to TRBD2. Germline loops: CDR1 MDHEN, CDR2 SYDVKM. With 5 bases clipped from V and 2 bases from J, the junction kept 5 bases outside the gene matches. The CDR3 is 17 residues long. The CDR3 bases are TGTGCCAGCAGTCCCGGACTAGCGGGAGGGTTCACAGATACGCAGTATTTT. This translates into CASSPGLAGGFTDTQYF.

The CDR3 coding sequence is TGTGCCAGTAGTATTCAAGCGGGAGGGCCCCACGAGCAGTACTTC. Its protein product is CASSIQAGGPHEQYF. The rearrangement joins TRBV19 to TRBJ2-7, with 10 nucleotides matching TRBD2. Germline V gives CDR1 LNHDA, CDR2 SQIVND (reference sequence). J was trimmed by 5 bases and V by 3 bases; bases with no gene match: 7. This CDR3 contains 15 residues. Supplemented by reference TRBV19 and TRBJ2-7, the full variable domain reads DGGITQSPKYLFRKEGQNVTLSCEQNLNHDAMYWYRQDPGQGLRLIYYSQIVNDFQKGDIAEGYSVSREKKESFPLTVTSAQKNPTAFYLCASSIQAGGPHEQYFGPGTRLTVT.

This chain joins TRBV4-1 and TRBJ1-1; the D is unclear. Germline lookup yields CDR1 MGHRA and CDR2 YSYEKL. The V end lost 0 bases, the J end lost 4 bases, and 12 bases lay between the germline ends. The CDR3 is 15 amino acids. DNA for the CDR3: TGCGCCAGCAGCCAAGATCGGTTGATATTCACTGAAGCTTTCTTT. Protein sequence: CASSQDRLIFTEAFF.